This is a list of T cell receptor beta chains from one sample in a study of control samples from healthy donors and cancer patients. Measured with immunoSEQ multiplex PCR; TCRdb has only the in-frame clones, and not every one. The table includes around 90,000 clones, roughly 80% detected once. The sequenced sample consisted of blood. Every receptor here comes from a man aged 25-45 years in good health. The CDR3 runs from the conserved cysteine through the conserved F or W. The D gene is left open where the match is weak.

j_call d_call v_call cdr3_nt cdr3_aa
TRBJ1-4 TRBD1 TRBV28 TGTGCCAGCAGTTTCGGCGGGACAGGGACAGGAAAACTGTTTTTT CASSFGGTGTGKLFF
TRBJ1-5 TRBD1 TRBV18 TGTGCCAGCTCACCGGACAGGGACGCCTGGCCCCAGCATTTT CASSPDRDAWPQHF
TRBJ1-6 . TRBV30 TGTGCCTGGAGTGTACAAAATAATTCACCCCTCCACTTT CAWSVQNNSPLHF
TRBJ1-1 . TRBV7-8 TGTGCCAGCAGGGGCGCCGCGGACACTGAAGCTTTCTTT CASRGAADTEAFF
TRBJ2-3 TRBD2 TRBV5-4 TGTGCCAGCAGCTTGGGTCGGGCGGCGGGGGGGGCCATTGTAGATACGCAGTATTTT CASSLGRAAGGAIVDTQYF
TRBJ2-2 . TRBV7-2 TGTGCCAGCAGCCCAGGGGCGGGGGAGGCTACTGGGGAGCTGTTTTTT CASSPGAGEATGELFF
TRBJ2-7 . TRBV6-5 TGTGCCAGCAGTCAGGGGCGGGAGCAGTACTTC CASSQGREQYF
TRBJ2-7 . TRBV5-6 TGTGCCAGCAGCTTGCTTCTGGGGGATGACTACGAGCAGTACTTC CASSLLLGDDYEQYF
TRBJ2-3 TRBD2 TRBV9 TGTGCCAGCAGCTCGGGACTAGCGAGCGCAGATACGCAGTATTTT CASSSGLASADTQYF
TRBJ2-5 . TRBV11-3 TGTGCCAGCAGCTTAAGGGGCCGGGCGGGAGAGACCCAGTACTTC CASSLRGRAGETQYF
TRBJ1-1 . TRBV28 TGTGCCAGCAGTTTACCCCTGGACCCGGAACCAGGATACACTGAAGCTTTCTTT CASSLPLDPEPGYTEAFF